This entry is about one TCR beta chain. The antigen is not known. These data are taken from a study of T cell responses to AZD1222 COVID-19 vaccine. Using immunoSEQ multiplex PCR, the repertoire was profiled, and TCRdb retains in-frame clones only, with some absent. The sample lists about 130,000 clones, about 93% seen once, with 4.5% to 5.5% in the top ten. There are 15 residues in the CDR3. CDR1 and CDR2 (germline): SSHAT, FNYEAQ (reference sequence). V lost 1 base to trimming and J lost 4 bases, with 14 bases between them. Study observations and caveats: Clonal diversity may have been underestimated in mostly white British donors. Repertoire collection took place solely once the T cell response had peaked. Just six AZD1222 recipients were seropositive at baseline.

The chain uses TRBV7-7 and TRBJ2-7, with D maybe TRBD1 (6 bases). This TCR derives from an adult in good health. This material consisted of peripheral blood, taken on day 0 of AZD1222 vaccination. This CDR3 reads CASSLEGVSRYEQYF. The CDR3 DNA sequence: TGTGCCAGCAGCTTAGAGGGGGTTTCAAGATACGAGCAGTACTTC.